This TCR beta chain derives from a study of cytomegalovirus exposure and HLA in healthy donors (dated by TCRdb to about 2017). A note on the overall study: An earlier analysis of fewer than 750 of the donors reported about 260 Gb of sequence data and around 120 million unique TCR beta sequences obtained from approximately 180 million T cells. An early release that covered 500 to 800 HLA-typed donors contained about 290 gigabases of sequencing data and tens of millions of unique TCR sequences. Among the roughly 400 genotyped donors, more than 70% belonged to the genetic ancestry cluster associated with self-reported Caucasian donors. The study aimed to test whether signatures of past pathogen exposure could be identified by cataloging public T cell receptors. Using immunosequencing, the study profiled T cell repertoires from fewer than 850 subjects and related those repertoires to cytomegalovirus serostatus. Along with the approximately 620-subject first cohort, a separate validation cohort of 120 different subjects was used. High-throughput TCR immunosequencing, statistical association of individual TCRs with disease status, and machine learning were combined to predict cytomegalovirus infection status. In a later analysis, previously published TCR beta repertoires from more than 500 donors were re-analyzed and high-resolution HLA genotyping was added so that TCR occurrence patterns could be studied. In the later analysis, no new phenotypic data were used to find candidate immune exposures; instead, reliance was placed on TCR beta sequences and their occurrence across donors. An earlier analysis of 587 of the donors applied high-throughput TCR beta sequencing to assess whether each TCR beta V gene segment acted as functional or pseudogenic. Donor age, sex, ethnicity and CMV serostatus were collected together with the repertoire data. A later genetic analysis took genome-wide SNP genotypes for about 55% of the 666 donors and used that subset as a discovery cohort. All discovery cohort repertoires had been generated using a single sequencing platform. HLA typing included class I and class II loci at four-digit resolution. Typing coverage varied by locus: about 620-630 donors for A, B, C, DRB1 and DQB1; 500 to 550 for DQA1; more than 600 for DPA1; about 450 for DPB1. Roughly five DR-DQ haplotypes were treated as single units for association and clustering because of strong linkage in the cohort. On average, 235,054 unique TCR beta nucleotide sequences were sequenced per donor among more than 350 genotyped donors of the cohort, with roughly 18% of those sequences being non-productive. The paper's findings and limits, for the study overall: The study listed 170 or so TCR beta chains as associated with cytomegalovirus. A later analysis reported that several top co-occurrence clusters appeared linked to parvovirus B19, influenza, CMV and Epstein-Barr virus. A later analysis found that HLA-associated TCR beta chains were more clonally expanded and had lower generation probabilities than equally common non-associated chains. The authors suggested that the approach could potentially be generalized to other disease states and immunological phenotypes. In this cohort, only TCR beta chains were sequenced, and detectable features were limited by the absence of alpha or paired-chain data. Some IMGT-functional V segments, including TRBV6-2 and TRBV6-3, could not be distinguished by the 87-base-pair reads and were therefore excluded. In a later analysis, some 17,000 TCR beta sequences were associated with specific HLA alleles at a false discovery rate of 0.05. Most TCR sequences were observed very rarely across donors, whereas some public TCRs were present in many individuals. An earlier analysis of around 500 of the donors showed that most TCR beta V segments appeared in productive rearrangements either about 87% or about 30% of the time, which broadly matched IMGT annotations. When HLA alleles, especially DR and DQ, strongly co-occurred, TCR associations were difficult to assign to individual alleles. An association between a missense DCLRE1C variant and V-gene and J-gene trimming of TCR beta chains was found in a later genetic analysis and replicated in an independent cohort. Some 15 rarely observed V segments, including chromosome 9 orphons, were excluded from the earlier analysis of approximately 500 of the donors because counts were too low. The presence/absence analyses assumed that sequencing depth was roughly uniform across donors, and that assumption may not be true. For the cohort, immune exposure information was limited to CMV serostatus. In a later analysis, the rate of TCR association differed among HLA loci, with DRB1 alleles having the most associated TCRs and HLA-C alleles having the fewest. According to a later genetic analysis, donors in an Asian-associated ancestry cluster had fewer N-insertions in productive TCRs than the approximately 690-donor mean. Correlated functional status among segregating V segments might reflect linkage disequilibrium, but an unknown experimental factor could not be ruled out. Because some donors lacked HLA typing at each locus, the association tests relied only on the typed subset. A cluster of highly shared sequence variants was judged likely to be a technical artifact of the sequencing pipeline. Cytomegalovirus status was reported to be diagnosed by the classifier with high specificity and sensitivity in both the original and validation cohorts. A later analysis found that most CMV-associated TCR beta chains appeared HLA-restricted, with HLA associations seemingly driven largely by CMV exposure. A further reported finding was that TCR beta sequences accurately predicted the HLA-A and HLA-B alleles for most subjects in the first cohort. In vitro tests confirmed that a few of the cytomegalovirus-associated TCR beta chains recognize cytomegalovirus antigens.

In total, fewer than 750 healthy bone marrow donors made up the cohort. At the time of sampling, all cohort members were nominally healthy, though unrecorded immune exposures were likely present. The donor was CMV seropositive and belonged to the group of more than 250 seropositive cohort members. Each donor provided a peripheral blood sample, and peripheral blood mononuclear cells were used for TCR beta sequencing. Genomic DNA was extracted from the blood cell samples with the Qiagen DNeasy Blood Extraction Kit. The library was built by means of the immunoSEQ multiplex PCR assay. For the multiplex PCR, a mixture combining 60 forward primers for TCR Vbeta segments and 13 reverse primers for TCR Jbeta segments was used. A multiplex PCR assay on genomic DNA amplified the CDR3 region of rearranged TCR beta genes. The Illumina HiSeq System was used to sequence the amplified TCR beta libraries as 87-base-pair reads. The source study handled its data this way. Across the 700 or so repertoires, a later analysis counted approximately 83 million unique TCR beta chains, around 11 million of which were shared by at least two donors. To remove PCR and sequencing errors, raw reads were error-corrected and collapsed into unique sequences using a nearest-neighbor algorithm that merged closely related sequences. Alignment of CDR3 sequences to IMGT reference sequences was used to assign V, D and J gene segments. For a sequence to be retained, a match of at least six nucleotides to both a V gene segment and a J gene segment was required. A rearrangement was called productive if the CDR3 had no stop codons and remained in frame with V and J, and every other rearrangement was called non-productive. CDR3 was defined by IMGT convention, running from the second conserved V-encoded cysteine to the conserved J-encoded phenylalanine. The earlier analysis of about 640 of the donors excluded any sequence lacking an unambiguous match to a single V gene segment. In an earlier analysis of almost 600 of the donors, a V segment was called functional when productive rearrangements were above 56.7%, and segregating when the standard deviation between donors exceeded 5%. A statistical classification framework was built to diagnose cytomegalovirus status from the catalog of TCR beta chain sequences. V and J gene assignment, in a later analysis, came from comparing TCR nucleotide sequences with IMGT/GENE-DB human TR gene sequences. In a later analysis, CDR3 sequences and most-parsimonious VDJ recombination scenarios were assigned using the TCRdist pipeline. In a later analysis, each TCR beta chain was defined by its CDR3 amino acid sequence together with its V-gene family, and reads without a unique V-gene family were excluded. A later analysis removed roughly 590 highly shared, low-generation-probability nucleotide sequences to deal with suspected cross-contamination and a sequencing artifact. In a later analysis, a clonal expansion index for each public chain was calculated from normalized within-repertoire ranks of inferred template counts. In a later analysis, generation probabilities were computed with a VDJ recombination model fitted to out-of-frame rearrangements, and the resulting probabilities were checked against IGoR. In a later analysis, TCR-TCR, TCR-HLA and TCR-CMV co-occurrence was scored with hypergeometric tests, and a repertoire-size bias correction was applied to TCR pairs. To estimate false discovery rates, a later analysis permuted the HLA or CMV assignments 20 times. A later analysis grouped co-occurring TCRs with DBSCAN, adding TCRdist sequence similarity when clustering within HLA-allele-positive subsets. For co-occurrence clustering, repertoires with fewer than 30,000 or more than 120,000 public chains were excluded, along with four to six repertoires with anomalous nucleotide sharing. This is the immuneACCESS table as TCRdb keeps it, with only in-frame sequences that have V and J called. A part of the clones is gone; compared with another copy, unresolved V genes explain less than half, and the rest is unexplained. V and J calls and clone size follow that table, whereas D and trimming were derived from the DNA. The sample table shows over 110,000 clones, and around three quarters are seen once. Roughly 6.2% of the sample rests with the top ten.

This clone was observed a handful of times. Its antigen remains undetermined. No base quality information exists; no much larger clone differs at one position. As encoded in the germline V gene, CDR1 is SNHLY while CDR2 is FYNNEI. Clipping removes 6 bases from V and 7 bases from J, with 6 as the unmatched junction base count. The CDR3 contains 13 residues, cysteine and phenylalanine counted. Only CDR3 DNA is held: 39 bases, read in frame from base 1. This clonotype was obtained from a woman aged 35 to 49 in good health and CMV-seropositive. The sample was PBMCs. Here the chain combines TRBV2 and TRBJ2-1, with TRBD2 identical over 7 junction bases. The CDR3 here reads CASSQGGSNEQFF. The bases are TGTGCCAGCAGCCAGGGAGGGTCGAATGAGCAGTTCTTC.